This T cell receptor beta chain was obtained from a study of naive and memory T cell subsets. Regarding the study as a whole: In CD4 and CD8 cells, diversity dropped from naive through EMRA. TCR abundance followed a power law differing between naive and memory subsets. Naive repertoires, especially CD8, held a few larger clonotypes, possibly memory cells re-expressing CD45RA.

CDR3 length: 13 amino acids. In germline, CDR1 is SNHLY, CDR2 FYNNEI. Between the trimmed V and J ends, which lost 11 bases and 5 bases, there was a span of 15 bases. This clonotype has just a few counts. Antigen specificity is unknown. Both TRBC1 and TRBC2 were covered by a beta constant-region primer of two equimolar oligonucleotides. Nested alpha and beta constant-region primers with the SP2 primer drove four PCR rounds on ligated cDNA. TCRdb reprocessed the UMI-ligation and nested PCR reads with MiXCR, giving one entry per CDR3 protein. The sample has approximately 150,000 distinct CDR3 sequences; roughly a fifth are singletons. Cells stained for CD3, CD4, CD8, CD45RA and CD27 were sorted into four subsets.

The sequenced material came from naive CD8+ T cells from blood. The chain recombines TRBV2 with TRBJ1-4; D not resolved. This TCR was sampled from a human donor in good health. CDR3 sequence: CAGKDDANEKLFF. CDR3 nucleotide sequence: TGTGCCGGGAAGGACGATGCAAATGAAAAACTGTTTTTT. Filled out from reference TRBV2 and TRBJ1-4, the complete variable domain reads EPEVTQTPSHQVTQMGQEVILRCVPISNHLYFYWYRQILGQKVEFLVSFYNNEISEKSEIFDDQFSVERPDGSNFTLKIRSTKLEDSAMYFCAGKDDANEKLFFGSGTQLSVL.